This T cell receptor (beta chain) was identified in a study of blood T cell repertoires in COVID-19. Losses at the gene ends were 5 bases for V and 7 bases for J; bases not matched to a gene: 15. CDR3 length: 18 residues. The germline CDR1 and CDR2 sequences are SEHNR and FQNEAQ (reference sequence). Data came from immunoSEQ multiplex PCR; TCRdb stores just in-frame clones and leaves some out. Of some 300,000 clones listed, approximately 86% were seen once; the top ten hold around 13%. The receptor was isolated from a woman in her sixties or seventies with COVID-19, enrolled during active disease. The rearrangement joins TRBV7-9 to TRBJ1-6; TRBD1 matches at 9 bases. Sample: peripheral blood. The CDR3, as DNA: TGTGCCAGCAGCCGGACAGGGGCCGCTCGGGGGAACAATTCACCCCTCCACTTT. It codes for CASSRTGAARGNNSPLHF.